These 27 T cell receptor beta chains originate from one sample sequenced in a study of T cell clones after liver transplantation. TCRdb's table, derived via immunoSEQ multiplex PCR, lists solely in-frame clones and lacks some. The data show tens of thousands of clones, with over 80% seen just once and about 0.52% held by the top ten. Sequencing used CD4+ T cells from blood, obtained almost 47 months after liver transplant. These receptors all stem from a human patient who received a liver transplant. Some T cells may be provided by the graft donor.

CDR3 loop: CASSLEGTSLGGQFF. CDR3 sequence (DNA): TGTGCCAGCAGCTTGGAAGGGACTAGCCTTGGGGGGCAGTTCTTC. The chain has TRBV5-4 and TRBJ2-1; TRBD2 agrees at 9 bases. Trimming removed 0 bases from V and 12 bases from J; junction bases left unmatched: 10. The length of the CDR3 is 15 residues. Germline CDR1 is SGHNT and CDR2 is YYREEE (reference sequence).

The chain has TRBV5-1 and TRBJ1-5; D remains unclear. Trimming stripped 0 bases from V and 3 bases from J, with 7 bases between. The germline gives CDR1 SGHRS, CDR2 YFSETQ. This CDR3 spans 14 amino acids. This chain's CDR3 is CASSLVPDNQPQHF. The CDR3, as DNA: TGCGCCAGCAGCTTGGTACCCGACAATCAGCCCCAGCATTTT.

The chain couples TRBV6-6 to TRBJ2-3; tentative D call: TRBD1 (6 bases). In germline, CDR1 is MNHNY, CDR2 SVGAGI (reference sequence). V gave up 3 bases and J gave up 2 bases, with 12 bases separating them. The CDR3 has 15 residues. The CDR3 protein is CASSYSRQATDTQYF. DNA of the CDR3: TGTGCCAGCAGTTATTCGCGACAGGCCACAGATACGCAGTATTTT.

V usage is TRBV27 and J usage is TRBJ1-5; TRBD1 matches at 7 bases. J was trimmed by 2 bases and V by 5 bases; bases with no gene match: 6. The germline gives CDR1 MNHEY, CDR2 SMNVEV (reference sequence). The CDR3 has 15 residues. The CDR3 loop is CASSLVGGGNQPQHF. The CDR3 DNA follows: TGTGCCAGCAGTCTAGTAGGGGGCGGCAATCAGCCCCAGCATTTT.

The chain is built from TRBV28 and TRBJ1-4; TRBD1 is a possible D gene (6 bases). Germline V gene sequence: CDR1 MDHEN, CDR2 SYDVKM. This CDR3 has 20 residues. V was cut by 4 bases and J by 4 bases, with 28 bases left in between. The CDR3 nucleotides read TGTGCCAGCAGTTCTATAGAAACACCAGGGGCCGCAGTTCTTAATGAAAAACTGTTTTTT. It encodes CASSSIETPGAAVLNEKLFF.

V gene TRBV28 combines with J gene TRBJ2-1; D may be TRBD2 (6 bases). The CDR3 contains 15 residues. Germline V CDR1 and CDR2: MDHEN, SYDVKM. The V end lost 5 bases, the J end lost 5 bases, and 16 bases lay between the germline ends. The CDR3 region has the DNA TGTGCCAGCAGTCCCTCTGGGGGGTCTGACAATGAGCAGTTCTTC. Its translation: CASSPSGGSDNEQFF.

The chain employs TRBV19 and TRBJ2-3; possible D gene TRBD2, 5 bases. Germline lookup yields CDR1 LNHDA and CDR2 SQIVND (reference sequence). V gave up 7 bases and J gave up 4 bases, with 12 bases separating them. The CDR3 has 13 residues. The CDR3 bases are TGTGCCAGTAACGGCGGGCGGGCAGATACGCAGTATTTT. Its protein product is CASNGGRADTQYF.

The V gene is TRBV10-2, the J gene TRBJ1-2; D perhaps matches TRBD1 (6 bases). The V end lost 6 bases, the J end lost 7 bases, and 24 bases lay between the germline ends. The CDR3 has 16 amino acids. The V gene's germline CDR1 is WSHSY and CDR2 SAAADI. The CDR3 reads CASSLTPGVGFGGYTF. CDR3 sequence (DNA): TGCGCCAGCAGCTTAACTCCAGGGGTCGGGTTTGGTGGCTACACCTTC.

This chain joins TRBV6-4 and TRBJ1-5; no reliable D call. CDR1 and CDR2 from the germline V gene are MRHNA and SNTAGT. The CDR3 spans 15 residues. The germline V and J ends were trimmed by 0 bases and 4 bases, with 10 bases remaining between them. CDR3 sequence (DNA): TGTGCCAGCAGTGACTCGAGGCAGAAGAATCAGCCCCAGCATTTT. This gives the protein CASSDSRQKNQPQHF.

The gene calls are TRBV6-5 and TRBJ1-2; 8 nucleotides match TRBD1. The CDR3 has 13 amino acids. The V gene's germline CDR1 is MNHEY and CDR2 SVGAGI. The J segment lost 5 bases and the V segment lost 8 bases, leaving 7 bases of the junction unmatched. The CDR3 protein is CASGPGGWYGYTF. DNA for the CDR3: TGTGCCAGCGGACCAGGGGGCTGGTATGGCTACACCTTC.

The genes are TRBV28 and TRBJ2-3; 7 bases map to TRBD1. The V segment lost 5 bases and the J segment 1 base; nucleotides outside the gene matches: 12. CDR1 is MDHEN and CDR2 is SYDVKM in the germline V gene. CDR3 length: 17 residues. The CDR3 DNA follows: TGTGCCAGCAGTCCCCCCGACAGGGTTAGACGCACAGATACGCAGTATTTT. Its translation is CASSPPDRVRRTDTQYF.

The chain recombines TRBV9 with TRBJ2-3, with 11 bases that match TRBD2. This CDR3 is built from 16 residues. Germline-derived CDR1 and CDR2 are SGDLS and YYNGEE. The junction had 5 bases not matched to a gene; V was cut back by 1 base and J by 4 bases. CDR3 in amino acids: CASSVLAGGFADTQYF. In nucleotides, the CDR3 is TGTGCCAGCAGCGTACTAGCGGGAGGCTTTGCAGATACGCAGTATTTT.

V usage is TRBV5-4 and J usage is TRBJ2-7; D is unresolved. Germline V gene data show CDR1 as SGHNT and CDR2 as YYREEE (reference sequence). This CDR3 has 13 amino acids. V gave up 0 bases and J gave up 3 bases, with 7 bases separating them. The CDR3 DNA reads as TGTGCCAGCAGCTTGGAGGGCATCTACGAGCAGTACTTC. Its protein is CASSLEGIYEQYF.

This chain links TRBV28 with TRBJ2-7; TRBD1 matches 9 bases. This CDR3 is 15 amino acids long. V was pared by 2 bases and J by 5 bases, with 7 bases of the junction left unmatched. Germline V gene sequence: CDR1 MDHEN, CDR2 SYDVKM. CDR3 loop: CASSLLDRGLHEQYF. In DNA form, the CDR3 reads TGTGCCAGCAGTTTACTGGACAGGGGTTTACACGAGCAGTACTTC.

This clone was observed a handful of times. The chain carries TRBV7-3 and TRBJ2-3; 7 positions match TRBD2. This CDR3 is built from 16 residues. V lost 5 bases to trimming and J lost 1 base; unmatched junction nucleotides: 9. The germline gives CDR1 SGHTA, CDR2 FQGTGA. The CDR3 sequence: CASSPRASGRTDTQYF. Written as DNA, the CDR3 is TGTGCCAGCAGCCCTAGGGCTAGCGGACGCACAGATACGCAGTATTTT.

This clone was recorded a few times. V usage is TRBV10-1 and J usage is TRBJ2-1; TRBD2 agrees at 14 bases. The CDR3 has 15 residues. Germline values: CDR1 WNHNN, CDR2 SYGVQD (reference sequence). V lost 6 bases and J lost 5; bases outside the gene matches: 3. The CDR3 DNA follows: TGCGCCAGCAGCCTGGGACTAGCGGGAGACAATGAGCAGTTCTTC. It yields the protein CASSLGLAGDNEQFF.

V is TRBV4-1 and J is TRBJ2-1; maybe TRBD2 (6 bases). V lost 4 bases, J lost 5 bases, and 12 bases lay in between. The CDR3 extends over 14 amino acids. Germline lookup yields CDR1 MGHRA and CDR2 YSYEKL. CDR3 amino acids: CASSPRTINNEQFF. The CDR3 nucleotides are TGCGCCAGCAGCCCCCGGACTATAAACAATGAGCAGTTCTTC.

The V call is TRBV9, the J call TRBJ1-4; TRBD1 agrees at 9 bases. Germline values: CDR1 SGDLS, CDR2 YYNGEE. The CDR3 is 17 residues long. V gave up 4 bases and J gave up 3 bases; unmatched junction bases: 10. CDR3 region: CASSPGQGRVANEKLFF. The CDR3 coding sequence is TGTGCCAGCAGCCCAGGACAGGGGAGGGTAGCTAATGAAAAACTGTTTTTT.

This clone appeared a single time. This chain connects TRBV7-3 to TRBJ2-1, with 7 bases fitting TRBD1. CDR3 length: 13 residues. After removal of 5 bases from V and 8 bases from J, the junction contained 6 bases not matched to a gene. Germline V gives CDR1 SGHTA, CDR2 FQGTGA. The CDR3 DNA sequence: TGTGCCAGCAGCCGAACAGGGGCGGATGAGCAGTTCTTC. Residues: CASSRTGADEQFF.

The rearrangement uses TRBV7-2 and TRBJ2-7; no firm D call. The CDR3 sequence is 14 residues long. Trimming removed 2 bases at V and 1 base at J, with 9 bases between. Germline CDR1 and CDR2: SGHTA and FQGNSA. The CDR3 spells CASSLSLLSYEQYF. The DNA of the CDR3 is TGTGCCAGCAGCTTAAGCTTACTGTCCTACGAGCAGTACTTC.

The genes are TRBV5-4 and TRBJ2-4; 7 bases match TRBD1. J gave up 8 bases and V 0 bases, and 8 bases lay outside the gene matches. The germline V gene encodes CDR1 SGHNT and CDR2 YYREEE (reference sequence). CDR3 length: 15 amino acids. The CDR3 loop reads CASSLAGGSQDIQYF. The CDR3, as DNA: TGTGCCAGCAGCTTGGCAGGGGGTTCCCAAGACATTCAGTACTTC. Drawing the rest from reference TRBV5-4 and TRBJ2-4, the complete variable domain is ETGVTQSPTHLIKTRGQQVTLRCSSQSGHNTVSWYQQALGQGPQFIFQYYREEENGRGNFPPRFSGLQFPNYSSELNVNALELDDSALYLCASSLAGGSQDIQYFGAGTRLSVL.

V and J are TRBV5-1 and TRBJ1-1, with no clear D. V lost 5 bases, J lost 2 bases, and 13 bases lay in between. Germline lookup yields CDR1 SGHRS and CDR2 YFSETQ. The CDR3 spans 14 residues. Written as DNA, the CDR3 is TGCGCCAGCAGATTCCGGACGGGCAACACTGAAGCTTTCTTT. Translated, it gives CASRFRTGNTEAFF. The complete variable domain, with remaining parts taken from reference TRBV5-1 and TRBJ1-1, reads KAGVTQTPRYLIKTRGQQVTLSCSPISGHRSVSWYQQTPGQGLQFLFEYFSETQRNKGNFPGRFSGRQFSNSRSEMNVSTLELGDSALYLCASRFRTGNTEAFFGQGTRLTVV.

CDR3 DNA: TGTGCCAGCAGCACAAACCCGGGGACAGGGAATCAAGAGACCCAGTACTTC. Translating it yields CASSTNPGTGNQETQYF. The chain combines TRBV7-2 with TRBJ2-5, with 9 bases that match TRBD1. This CDR3 region has 17 residues. The ends lost 5 bases at V and 2 bases at J; junction bases unmatched: 12. CDR1 and CDR2 (germline): SGHTA, FQGNSA.

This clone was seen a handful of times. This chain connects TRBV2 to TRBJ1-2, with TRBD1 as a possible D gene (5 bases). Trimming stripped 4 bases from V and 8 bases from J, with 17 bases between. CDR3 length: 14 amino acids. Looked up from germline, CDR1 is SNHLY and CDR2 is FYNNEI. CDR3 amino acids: CASSADLAGKGYTF. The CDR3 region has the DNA TGTGCCAGCAGTGCCGACCTGGCAGGGAAGGGCTACACCTTC. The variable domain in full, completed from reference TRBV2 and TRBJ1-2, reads EPEVTQTPSHQVTQMGQEVILRCVPISNHLYFYWYRQILGQKVEFLVSFYNNEISEKSEIFDDQFSVERPDGSNFTLKIRSTKLEDSAMYFCASSADLAGKGYTFGSGTRLTVV.

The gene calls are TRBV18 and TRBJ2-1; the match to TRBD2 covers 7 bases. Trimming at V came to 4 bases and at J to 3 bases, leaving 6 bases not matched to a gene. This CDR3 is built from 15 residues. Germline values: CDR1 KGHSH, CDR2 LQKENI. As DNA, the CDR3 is TGTGCCAGCTCACAAGGAATAGCGGGCTACAATGAGCAGTTCTTC. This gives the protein CASSQGIAGYNEQFF.

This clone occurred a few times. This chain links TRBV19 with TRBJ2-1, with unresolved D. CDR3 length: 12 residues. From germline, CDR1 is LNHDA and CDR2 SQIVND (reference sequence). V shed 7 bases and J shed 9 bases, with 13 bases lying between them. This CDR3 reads CASISHGGEQFF. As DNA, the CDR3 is TGTGCCAGTATTAGCCATGGCGGTGAGCAGTTCTTC.

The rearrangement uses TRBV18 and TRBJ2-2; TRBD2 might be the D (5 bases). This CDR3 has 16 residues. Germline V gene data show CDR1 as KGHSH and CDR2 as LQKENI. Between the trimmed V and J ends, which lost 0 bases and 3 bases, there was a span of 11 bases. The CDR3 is CASSPPNRRDTGELFF. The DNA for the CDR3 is TGTGCCAGCTCACCACCGAATAGGCGGGACACCGGGGAGCTGTTTTTT. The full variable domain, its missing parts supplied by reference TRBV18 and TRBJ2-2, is NAGVMQNPRHLVRRRGQEARLRCSPMKGHSHVYWYRQLPEEGLKFMVYLQKENIIDESGMPKERFSAEFPKEGPSILRIQQVVRGDSAAYFCASSPPNRRDTGELFFGEGSRLTVL.